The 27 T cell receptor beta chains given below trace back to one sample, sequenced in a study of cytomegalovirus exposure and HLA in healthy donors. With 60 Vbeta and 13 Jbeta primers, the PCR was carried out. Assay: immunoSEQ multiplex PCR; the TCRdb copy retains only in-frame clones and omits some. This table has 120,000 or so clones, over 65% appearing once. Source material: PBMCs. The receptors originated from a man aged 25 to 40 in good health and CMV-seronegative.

As DNA, the CDR3 is TGTGCCAGCAGCATAAGCGGGAGGGCCATTCGGACAGATACGCAGTATTTT. It specifies CASSISGRAIRTDTQYF. V is TRBV13 and J is TRBJ2-3; 10 bases align to TRBD2. V shed 5 bases, J shed 3 bases, and the junction held 11 bases outside the gene matches. The germline CDR1 and CDR2 sequences are PRHDT and FYEKMQ (reference sequence). This CDR3 is built from 17 residues.

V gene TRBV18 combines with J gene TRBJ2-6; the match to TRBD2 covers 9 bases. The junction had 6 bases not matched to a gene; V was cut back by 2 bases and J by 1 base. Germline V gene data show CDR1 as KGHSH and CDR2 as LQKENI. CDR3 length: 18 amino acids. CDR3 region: CASSPSGTSLSGANVLTF. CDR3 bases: TGTGCCAGCTCACCATCTGGGACTAGCCTATCTGGGGCCAACGTCCTGACTTTC.

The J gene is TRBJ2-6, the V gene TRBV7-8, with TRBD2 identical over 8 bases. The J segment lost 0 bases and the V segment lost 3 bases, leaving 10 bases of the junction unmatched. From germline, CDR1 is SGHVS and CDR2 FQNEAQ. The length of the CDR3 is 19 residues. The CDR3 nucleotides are TGTGCCAGCAGCTTGCGGAGGACTAGCTCGAACTCTGGGGCCAACGTCCTGACTTTC. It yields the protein CASSLRRTSSNSGANVLTF.

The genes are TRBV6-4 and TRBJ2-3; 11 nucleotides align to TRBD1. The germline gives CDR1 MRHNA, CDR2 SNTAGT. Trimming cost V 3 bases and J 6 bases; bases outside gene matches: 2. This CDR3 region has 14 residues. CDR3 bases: TGTGCCAGCAGTGAAAGGACAGGGGGCGATACGCAGTATTTT. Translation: CASSERTGGDTQYF.

CDR3 in amino acids: CASSPGTGNQPQHF. CDR3 coding DNA: TGTGCCAGCAGCCCAGGGACAGGCAATCAGCCCCAGCATTTT. V is TRBV7-9 and J is TRBJ1-5, with TRBD1 identical over 7 bases. V gave up 5 bases and J gave up 2 bases; unmatched junction bases: 3. The CDR3 runs to 14 residues. The V gene's germline CDR1 is SEHNR and CDR2 FQNEAQ (reference sequence).

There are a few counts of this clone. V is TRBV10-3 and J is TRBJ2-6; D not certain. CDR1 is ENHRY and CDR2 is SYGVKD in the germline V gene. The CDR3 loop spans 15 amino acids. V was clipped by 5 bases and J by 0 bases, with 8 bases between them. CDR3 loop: CAISSSSSGANVLTF. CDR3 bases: TGTGCCATCAGTAGTTCGAGCTCTGGGGCCAACGTCCTGACTTTC.

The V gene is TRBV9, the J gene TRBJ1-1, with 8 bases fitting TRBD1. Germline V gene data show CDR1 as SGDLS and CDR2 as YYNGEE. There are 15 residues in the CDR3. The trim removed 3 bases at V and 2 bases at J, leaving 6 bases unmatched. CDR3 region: CASSAQGQGNTEAFF. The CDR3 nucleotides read TGTGCCAGCAGCGCGCAAGGACAGGGAAACACTGAAGCTTTCTTT.

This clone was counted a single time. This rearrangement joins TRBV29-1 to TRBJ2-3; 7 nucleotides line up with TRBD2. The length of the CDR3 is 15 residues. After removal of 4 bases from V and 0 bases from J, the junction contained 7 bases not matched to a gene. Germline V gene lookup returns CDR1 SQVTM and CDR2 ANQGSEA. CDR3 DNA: TGCAGCGTTGCGGTGGGGGGGACTAGCACAGATACGCAGTATTTT. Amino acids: CSVAVGGTSTDTQYF.

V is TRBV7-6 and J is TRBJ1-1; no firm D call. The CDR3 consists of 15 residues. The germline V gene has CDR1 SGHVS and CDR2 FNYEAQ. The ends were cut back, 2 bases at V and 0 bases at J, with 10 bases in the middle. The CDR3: CASSLSWGVNTEAFF. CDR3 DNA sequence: TGTGCCAGCAGCTTATCCTGGGGAGTGAACACTGAAGCTTTCTTT.

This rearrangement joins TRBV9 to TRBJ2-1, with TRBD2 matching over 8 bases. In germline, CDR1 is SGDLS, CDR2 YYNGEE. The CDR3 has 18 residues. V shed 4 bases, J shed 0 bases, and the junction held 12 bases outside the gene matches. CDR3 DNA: TGTGCCAGCAGCCCAATCATCGGGAGCGGGAGCTCCTACAATGAGCAGTTCTTC. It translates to CASSPIIGSGSSYNEQFF.

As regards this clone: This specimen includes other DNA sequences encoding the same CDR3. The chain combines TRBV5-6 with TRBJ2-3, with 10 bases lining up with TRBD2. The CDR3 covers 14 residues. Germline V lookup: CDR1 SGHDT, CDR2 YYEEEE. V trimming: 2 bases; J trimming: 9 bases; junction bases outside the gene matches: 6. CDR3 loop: CASSLLAGSDTQYF. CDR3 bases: TGTGCCAGCAGCTTACTAGCGGGGTCGGACACGCAGTATTTT.

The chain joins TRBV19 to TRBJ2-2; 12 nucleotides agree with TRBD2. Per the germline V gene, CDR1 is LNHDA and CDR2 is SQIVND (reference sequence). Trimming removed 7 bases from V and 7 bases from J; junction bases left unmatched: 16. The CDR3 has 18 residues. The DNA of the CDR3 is TGTGCCAGTACCACCTCTTCGGGACTAGCGGGCCGAATCGGGGAGCTGTTTTTT. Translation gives CASTTSSGLAGRIGELFF. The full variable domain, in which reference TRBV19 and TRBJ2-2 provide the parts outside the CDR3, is DGGITQSPKYLFRKEGQNVTLSCEQNLNHDAMYWYRQDPGQGLRLIYYSQIVNDFQKGDIAEGYSVSREKKESFPLTVTSAQKNPTAFYLCASTTSSGLAGRIGELFFGEGSRLTVL.

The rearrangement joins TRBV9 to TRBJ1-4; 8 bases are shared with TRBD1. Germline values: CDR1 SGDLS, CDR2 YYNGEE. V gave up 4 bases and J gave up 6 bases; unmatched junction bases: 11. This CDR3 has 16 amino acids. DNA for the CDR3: TGTGCCAGCAGCCCTAGGACAGGGAGCGAGGATGAAAAACTGTTTTTT. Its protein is CASSPRTGSEDEKLFF.

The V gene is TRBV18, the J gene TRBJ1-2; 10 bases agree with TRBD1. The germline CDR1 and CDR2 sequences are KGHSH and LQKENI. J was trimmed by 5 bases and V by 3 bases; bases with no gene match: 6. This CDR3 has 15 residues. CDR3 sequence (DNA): TGTGCCAGCTCACCGGGGGACAGGGGCCAATATGGCTACACCTTC. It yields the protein CASSPGDRGQYGYTF.

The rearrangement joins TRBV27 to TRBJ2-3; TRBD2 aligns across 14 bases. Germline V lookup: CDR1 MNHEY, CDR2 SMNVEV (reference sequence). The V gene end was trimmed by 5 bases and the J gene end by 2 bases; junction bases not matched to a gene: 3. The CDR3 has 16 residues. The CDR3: CASSPTSGGVTDTQYF. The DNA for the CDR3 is TGTGCCAGCAGTCCGACTAGCGGGGGGGTCACAGATACGCAGTATTTT.

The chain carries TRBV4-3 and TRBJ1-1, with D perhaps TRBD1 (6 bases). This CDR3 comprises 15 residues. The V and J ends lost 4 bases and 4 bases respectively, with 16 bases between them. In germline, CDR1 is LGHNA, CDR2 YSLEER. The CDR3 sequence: CASSLFLTGSTEAFF. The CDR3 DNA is TGCGCCAGCAGCCTCTTCTTAACAGGGTCCACTGAAGCTTTCTTT.

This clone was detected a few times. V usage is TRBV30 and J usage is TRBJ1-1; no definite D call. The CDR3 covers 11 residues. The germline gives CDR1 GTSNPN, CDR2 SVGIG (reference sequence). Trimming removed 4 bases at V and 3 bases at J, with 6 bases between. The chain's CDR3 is CAWTSYTEAFF. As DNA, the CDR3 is TGTGCCTGGACTTCCTACACTGAAGCTTTCTTT.

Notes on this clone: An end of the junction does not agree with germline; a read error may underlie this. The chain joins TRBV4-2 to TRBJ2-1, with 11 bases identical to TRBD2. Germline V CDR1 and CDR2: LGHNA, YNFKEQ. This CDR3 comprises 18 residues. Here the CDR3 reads CASSHPIAGGSSHNEQFF. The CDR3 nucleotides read TGTGCCAGCAGCCATCCTATAGCGGGGGGGAGCTCCCACAATGAGCAGTTCTTC.

The CDR3 is CASTKGGNNEQFF. The CDR3 DNA is TGTGCCAGCACGAAAGGGGGTAACAATGAGCAGTTCTTC. The rearrangement uses TRBV25-1 and TRBJ2-1, with D tentatively TRBD1 (6 bases). The CDR3 has 13 amino acids. Trimming pared 7 bases from V and 5 bases from J, leaving 12 bases between. The germline gives CDR1 MGHDK, CDR2 SYGVNS.

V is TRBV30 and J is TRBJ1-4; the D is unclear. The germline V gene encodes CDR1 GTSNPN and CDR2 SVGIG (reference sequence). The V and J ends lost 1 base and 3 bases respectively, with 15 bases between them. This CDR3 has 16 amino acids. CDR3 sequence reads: CAWSGGMRAANEKLFF. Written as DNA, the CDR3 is TGTGCCTGGAGTGGGGGTATGAGGGCGGCTAATGAAAAACTGTTTTTT. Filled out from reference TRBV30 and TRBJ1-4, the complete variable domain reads SQTIHQWPATLVQPVGSPLSLECTVEGTSNPNLYWYRQAAGRGLQLLFYSVGIGQISSEVPQNLSASRPQDRQFILSSKKLLLSDSGFYLCAWSGGMRAANEKLFFGSGTQLSVL.

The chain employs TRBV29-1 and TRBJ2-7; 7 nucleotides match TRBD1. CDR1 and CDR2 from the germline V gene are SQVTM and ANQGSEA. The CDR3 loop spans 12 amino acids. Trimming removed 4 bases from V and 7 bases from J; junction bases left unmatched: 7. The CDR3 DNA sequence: TGCAGCGTTGGACGACAGGGTGGGGAGCAGTACTTC. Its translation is CSVGRQGGEQYF.

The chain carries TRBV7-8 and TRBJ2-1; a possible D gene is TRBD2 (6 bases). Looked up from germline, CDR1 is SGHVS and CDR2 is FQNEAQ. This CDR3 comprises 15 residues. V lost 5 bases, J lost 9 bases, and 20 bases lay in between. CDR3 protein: CASSLGRTHGGEQFF. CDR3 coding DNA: TGTGCCAGCAGCCTGGGGAGGACTCACGGGGGTGAGCAGTTCTTC.

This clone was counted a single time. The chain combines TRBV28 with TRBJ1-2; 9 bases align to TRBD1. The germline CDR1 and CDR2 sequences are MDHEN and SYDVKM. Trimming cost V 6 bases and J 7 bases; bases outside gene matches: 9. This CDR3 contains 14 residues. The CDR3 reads CASRSGTGGFGYTF. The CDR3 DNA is TGTGCCAGCAGATCAGGCACAGGGGGCTTTGGCTACACCTTC.

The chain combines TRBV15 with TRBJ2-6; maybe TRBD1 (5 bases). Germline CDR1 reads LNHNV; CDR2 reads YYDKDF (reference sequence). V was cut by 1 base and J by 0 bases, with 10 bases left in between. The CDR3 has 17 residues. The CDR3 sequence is CATSRARAASGANVLTF. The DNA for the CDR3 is TGTGCCACCAGCAGAGCCAGGGCGGCCTCTGGGGCCAACGTCCTGACTTTC.

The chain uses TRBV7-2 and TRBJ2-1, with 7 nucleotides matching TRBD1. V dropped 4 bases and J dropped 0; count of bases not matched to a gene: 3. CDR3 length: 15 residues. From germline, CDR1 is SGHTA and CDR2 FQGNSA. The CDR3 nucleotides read TGTGCCAGCAGCTCGGACAGGAGCTCCTACAATGAGCAGTTCTTC. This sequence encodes CASSSDRSSYNEQFF.

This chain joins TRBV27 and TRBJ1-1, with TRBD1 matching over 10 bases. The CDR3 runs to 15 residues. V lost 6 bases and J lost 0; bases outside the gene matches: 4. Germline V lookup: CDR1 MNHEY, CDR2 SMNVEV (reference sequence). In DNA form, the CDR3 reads TGTGCCAGCAGCCAGACAGGGGGCCTGAACACTGAAGCTTTCTTT. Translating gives CASSQTGGLNTEAFF.

The CDR3 spells CASNGGTLGSLVGYTF. CDR3 in DNA: TGTGCCAGCAATGGAGGGACCCTGGGAAGTTTAGTTGGCTACACCTTC. The rearrangement links TRBV5-4 to TRBJ1-2, with D perhaps matching TRBD1 (5 bases). V was pared by 6 bases and J by 7 bases, with 25 bases between. The CDR3 length is 16 residues. The germline gives CDR1 SGHNT, CDR2 YYREEE (reference sequence).